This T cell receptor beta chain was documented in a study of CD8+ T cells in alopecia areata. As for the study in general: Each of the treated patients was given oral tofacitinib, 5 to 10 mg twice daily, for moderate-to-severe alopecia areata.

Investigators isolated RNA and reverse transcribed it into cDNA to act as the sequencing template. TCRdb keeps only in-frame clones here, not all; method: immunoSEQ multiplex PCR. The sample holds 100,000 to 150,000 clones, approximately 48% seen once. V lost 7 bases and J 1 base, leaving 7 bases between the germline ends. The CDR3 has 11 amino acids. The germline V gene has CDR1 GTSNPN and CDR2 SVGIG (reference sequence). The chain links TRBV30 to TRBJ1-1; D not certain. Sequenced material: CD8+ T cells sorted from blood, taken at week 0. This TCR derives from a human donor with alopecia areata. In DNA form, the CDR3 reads TGTGCCTTCCGGGCGAACACTGAAGCTTTCTTT. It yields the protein CAFRANTEAFF.